This entry is about one T cell receptor (beta chain). Its antigen is still unknown. Donors likely had unrecorded immune exposures despite being nominally healthy when sampled. The CDR3 runs 13 residues. The ends were cut back, 4 bases at V and 9 bases at J, with 14 bases in the middle. In germline, CDR1 is SGHDT, CDR2 YYEEEE. The PCR employed 60 Vbeta primers together with 13 Jbeta primers. Clones were sequenced by immunoSEQ multiplex PCR, and TCRdb holds only the in-frame ones, with some missing. The sample has roughly 23,000 clones; 70% to 80% are singletons. This sample was taken from a study of cytomegalovirus exposure and HLA in healthy donors. Findings and caveats of the study: A later analysis linked a missense DCLRE1C variant to TCR beta V- and J-gene trimming. A classifier reportedly called cytomegalovirus status with high sensitivity and specificity.

This sequence originates from a man aged 60-69 years in good health and CMV-seronegative. The chain recombines TRBV5-6 with TRBJ2-1; D not resolved. The specimen sequenced was PBMCs. CDR3 sequence: CASSRRLTGEQFF. In DNA, the CDR3 is TGTGCCAGCAGCCGACGCTTGACTGGTGAGCAGTTCTTC. The entire variable domain, with the rest obtained from reference TRBV5-6 and TRBJ2-1, is as follows: DAGVTQSPTHLIKTRGQQVTLRCSPKSGHDTVSWYQQALGQGPQFIFQYYEEEERQRGNFPDRFSGHQFPNYSSELNVNALLLGDSALYLCASSRRLTGEQFFGPGTRLTVL.